This passage covers 30 T cell receptor beta chains from one sample sequenced in a study of cytomegalovirus exposure and HLA in healthy donors (dated by TCRdb to the late 2010s). The library was obtained by the immunoSEQ multiplex PCR assay. For the multiplex PCR, a mixture combining 60 forward primers for TCR Vbeta segments and 13 reverse primers for TCR Jbeta segments was used. TCRdb carries this immuneACCESS record with in-frame sequences only. Its versions omit some clonotypes, under half of them owing to an unresolved V gene in the studies checked, with the rest unexplained. The sample table lists fewer than 200,000 clones, roughly 75% of them with a count of one. The ten largest make up approximately 1.4% of the sample. Input material: PBMCs. These receptors all come from a man aged 18 to 35 in good health and CMV-seronegative.

The CDR3 DNA sequence: TGTGCCAGCAGCCCGGGACTTCAAGAGACCCAGTACTTC. This sequence encodes CASSPGLQETQYF. The chain employs TRBV27 and TRBJ2-5; maybe TRBD2 (6 bases). Germline V gene lookup returns CDR1 MNHEY and CDR2 SMNVEV (reference sequence). Between the trimmed V and J ends, which lost 6 bases and 2 bases, there was a span of 10 bases. The CDR3 length is 13 residues.

This clone was observed a few times. The same CDR3 is also encoded by other DNA sequences in this sample. This chain links TRBV2 with TRBJ2-5, with 10 bases aligning to TRBD1. V shed 5 bases and J 2 bases; nucleotides not matched to a gene: 5. Germline CDR1 reads SNHLY; CDR2 reads FYNNEI. The length of the CDR3 is 15 residues. The CDR3 DNA follows: TGTGCCAGCAGTCCCGGGACAGGGGTTCAAGAGACCCAGTACTTC. Its protein is CASSPGTGVQETQYF.

This chain links TRBV14 with TRBJ2-7; D is perhaps TRBD2 (6 bases). The V end lost 3 bases, the J end lost 7 bases, and 19 bases lay between the germline ends. The CDR3 totals 15 residues. The germline CDR1 and CDR2 sequences are SGHDN and FVKESK. The CDR3 protein is CASSQGLSLVGEQYF. As DNA, the CDR3 is TGTGCCAGCAGCCAGGGACTCTCGCTGGTTGGTGAGCAGTACTTC.

This clone was observed a few times. The genes are TRBV9 and TRBJ2-2; 9 positions match TRBD2. V shed 6 bases, J shed 5 bases, and the junction held 11 bases outside the gene matches. This CDR3 contains 16 residues. Germline CDR1 and CDR2: SGDLS and YYNGEE. As DNA, the CDR3 is TGTGCCAGCACCCCCTTTGGCGGGAGGGGAACCGGGGAGCTGTTTTTT. This translates into CASTPFGGRGTGELFF.

The chain joins TRBV11-2 to TRBJ2-1, with D perhaps TRBD1 (5 bases). In germline, CDR1 is SGHAT, CDR2 FQNNGV. The CDR3 sequence is 13 residues long. V dropped 5 bases and J dropped 6 bases, with 11 bases sitting between them. The CDR3 region is CASSPDRGNEQFF. In DNA, the CDR3 is TGTGCCAGCAGCCCGGATAGGGGCAATGAGCAGTTCTTC.

This clone has just one count. V gene TRBV7-7 combines with J gene TRBJ2-1; D might be TRBD2 (6 bases). CDR3 length equals 15 residues. Germline-derived CDR1 and CDR2 are SSHAT and FNYEAQ (reference sequence). Trimming removed 5 bases from V and 1 base from J, with 12 bases in between. This chain's CDR3 is CASSPGEGSYNEQFF. The CDR3 region has the DNA TGTGCCAGCAGCCCGGGAGAAGGATCCTACAATGAGCAGTTCTTC.

The CDR3 here is CASSQISGSYEQYF. Here the CDR3 DNA reads TGCGCCAGCAGCCAAATTAGCGGGAGCTACGAGCAGTACTTC. The rearrangement links TRBV4-3 to TRBJ2-7; 9 positions agree with TRBD2. In germline, CDR1 is LGHNA, CDR2 YSLEER. The V segment lost 2 bases and the J segment 3 bases; nucleotides outside the gene matches: 2. The CDR3 runs to 14 residues.

J is TRBJ2-4 and V is TRBV6-5; possibly TRBD1 for D (6 bases). Germline V CDR1 and CDR2: MNHEY, SVGAGI. The V end was cut by 6 bases, the J end by 9 bases, with 12 bases between. CDR3 size: 12 residues. CDR3 sequence (DNA): TGTGCCAGCAGCCAGGGGCAGGGCATTCAGTACTTC. This encodes CASSQGQGIQYF.

This clone has a handful of counts. The V gene is TRBV7-2, the J gene TRBJ1-5; a possible D gene is TRBD1 (5 bases). The germline gives CDR1 SGHTA, CDR2 FQGNSA. The CDR3 contains 13 residues. V gave up 5 bases and J gave up 7 bases, with 12 bases separating them. The CDR3 here is CASSPGGDQPQHF. The DNA for the CDR3 is TGTGCCAGCAGCCCCGGGGGGGACCAGCCCCAGCATTTT. Variable domain in full (rest from reference TRBV7-2 and TRBJ1-5): GAGVSQSPSNKVTEKGKDVELRCDPISGHTALYWYRQSLGQGLEFLIYFQGNSAPDKSGLPSDRFSAERTGGSVSTLTIQRTQQEDSAVYLCASSPGGDQPQHFGDGTRLSIL.

This clone showed up just a few times. The chain employs TRBV30 and TRBJ1-1, with a possible D match to TRBD1 (5 bases). Germline V gives CDR1 GTSNPN, CDR2 SVGIG (reference sequence). The CDR3 runs 15 residues. The V end lost 5 bases, the J end lost 4 bases, and 20 bases lay between the germline ends. CDR3 DNA: TGTGCCTGGGAACCCCCCCCCGGGGGGAGCACTGAAGCTTTCTTT. This translates into CAWEPPPGGSTEAFF.

The rearrangement joins TRBV27 to TRBJ2-7, with a possible D match to TRBD2 (5 bases). CDR1 is MNHEY and CDR2 is SMNVEV in the germline V gene (reference sequence). The V end was cut by 1 base, the J end by 6 bases, with 7 bases between. This CDR3 is built from 12 residues. The CDR3 nucleotides read TGTGCCAGCAGTTTATACCGGGGCGAGCAGTACTTC. Translating it yields CASSLYRGEQYF.

V gene TRBV19 combines with J gene TRBJ2-1, with D uncertain. Germline CDR1 LNHDA, CDR2 SQIVND (reference sequence). Trimming cost V 5 bases and J 6 bases, with 17 bases left between them. This CDR3 comprises 15 residues. DNA of the CDR3: TGTGCCAGTAGTCCTTGGAAGGAGTCGGGCAATGAGCAGTTCTTC. Translating it yields CASSPWKESGNEQFF.

The genes are TRBV4-3 and TRBJ2-7, with D maybe TRBD1 (6 bases). The CDR3 sequence is 16 residues long. CDR1 and CDR2 from the germline V gene are LGHNA and YSLEER. V lost 0 bases and J 4 bases, leaving 16 bases between the germline ends. The CDR3 loop reads CASSQDPQGKGYEQYF. CDR3 DNA sequence: TGCGCCAGCAGCCAAGATCCGCAGGGGAAAGGGTACGAGCAGTACTTC.

The V and J genes are TRBV10-2 and TRBJ2-5; 12 positions agree with TRBD2. Germline CDR1 WSHSY, CDR2 SAAADI. The CDR3 is made up of 14 amino acids. With 6 bases clipped from V and 5 bases from J, the junction kept 4 bases outside the gene matches. CDR3 bases: TGCGCCAGCAGCACTAGCGGGAGGACTGAGACCCAGTACTTC. It translates to CASSTSGRTETQYF.

The rearrangement joins TRBV28 to TRBJ2-2; TRBD2 aligns across 8 bases. V gave up 6 bases and J gave up 3 bases; unmatched junction bases: 6. Germline V lookup: CDR1 MDHEN, CDR2 SYDVKM. The length of the CDR3 is 15 residues. The CDR3 DNA sequence: TGTGCCAGCAGCCCCGGGACTAGGTACACCGGGGAGCTGTTTTTT. It translates to CASSPGTRYTGELFF.

CDR3 loop: CASSAGGAGGKLFF. The CDR3 DNA reads TGTGCCAGCAGCGCGGGGGGGGCCGGGGGAAAACTGTTTTTT. The chain recombines TRBV9 with TRBJ1-4; a possible D gene is TRBD1 (6 bases). Germline assignment: CDR1 SGDLS and CDR2 YYNGEE. Trimming removed 3 bases from V and 10 bases from J, with 16 bases in between. The CDR3 runs 14 residues.

V usage is TRBV6-5 and J usage is TRBJ1-4, with 9 bases identical to TRBD1. The V gene end was trimmed by 5 bases and the J gene end by 10 bases; junction bases not matched to a gene: 11. CDR1 MNHEY and CDR2 SVGAGI come from the germline V gene. This CDR3 spans 15 amino acids. The CDR3: CASSGDGTGTGKLFF. Here the CDR3 DNA reads TGTGCCAGCAGTGGAGATGGGACAGGGACTGGAAAACTGTTTTTT.

This clone was detected only a few times. The junction shows a germline mismatch at one end, possibly a read error. This sequence joins TRBV6-5 and TRBJ2-2; the match to TRBD2 covers 10 bases. CDR3 length equals 15 residues. Germline CDR1 and CDR2: MNHEY and SVGAGI. CDR3 sequence (DNA): TGTGCCAGCAGTGACTCTAGCGGGAGCACCGGGGAGCTGTTTTTT. This sequence encodes CASSDSSGSTGELFF.

The chain has TRBV9 and TRBJ2-3; D not certain. CDR3 size: 12 residues. CDR1 is SGDLS and CDR2 is YYNGEE in the germline V gene. V dropped 0 bases and J dropped 6 bases, with 5 bases sitting between them. Here the CDR3 reads CASSVAMDTQYF. CDR3 bases: TGTGCCAGCAGCGTAGCTATGGATACGCAGTATTTT.

The chain is built from TRBV15 and TRBJ2-7, with TRBD1 matching 10 bases. The CDR3 consists of 17 residues. The V gene end was trimmed by 5 bases and the J gene end by 3 bases; junction bases not matched to a gene: 13. Germline assignment: CDR1 LNHNV and CDR2 YYDKDF (reference sequence). CDR3 coding DNA: TGTGCCACCAGCGGAATCACTTCGACAGGGGGCTTCTACGAGCAGTACTTC. Its protein is CATSGITSTGGFYEQYF.

This clone was seen only once. The gene calls are TRBV11-2 and TRBJ1-1; D is ambiguous. The CDR3 has 12 residues. CDR1 and CDR2 (germline): SGHAT, FQNNGV. Trimming left V 5 bases short and J 9 bases short, with 13 bases between. The CDR3 DNA reads TGTGCCAGCAGCAGCCGAACCGGGAAAGCTTTCTTT. It translates to CASSSRTGKAFF.

CDR3: CASSTGLYSNQPQHF. The DNA of the CDR3 is TGTGCCAGTTCTACAGGGCTTTATAGCAATCAGCCCCAGCATTTT. The chain couples TRBV6-1 to TRBJ1-5, with a weak D call TRBD1 (6 bases). Germline loops: CDR1 MNHNS, CDR2 SASEGT. V lost 9 bases, J lost 0 bases, and 15 bases lay in between. The CDR3 length is 15 residues.

The chain uses TRBV5-1 and TRBJ2-7, with a weak D call TRBD2 (6 bases). The CDR3 extends over 20 amino acids. Trimming took 2 bases from V and 2 from J, leaving 29 bases between them. CDR1 and CDR2 (germline): SGHRS, YFSETQ. CDR3 coding DNA: TGCGCCAGCAGCTTCGCCCCCCTTAGAGCGGTGCGGAGGGAGACCTACGAGCAGTACTTC. The encoded protein is CASSFAPLRAVRRETYEQYF.

This clone was seen more than once but under ten times. The chain carries TRBV2 and TRBJ2-1; 9 positions agree with TRBD2. The germline gives CDR1 SNHLY, CDR2 FYNNEI. The CDR3 is 15 residues long. The junction had 7 bases not matched to a gene; V was cut back by 7 bases and J by 3 bases. CDR3 coding DNA: TGTGCCAGCACCGACGGGACTAGCAACTACAATGAGCAGTTCTTC. Residues: CASTDGTSNYNEQFF.

The chain combines TRBV4-3 with TRBJ1-1; tentatively, D is TRBD1 (6 bases). This CDR3 is 14 amino acids long. Germline V gene sequence: CDR1 LGHNA, CDR2 YSLEER. V gave up 0 bases and J gave up 10 bases, with 15 bases separating them. The CDR3 loop is CASSQEWGGWGAFF. CDR3 DNA: TGCGCCAGCAGCCAAGAATGGGGGGGCTGGGGAGCTTTCTTT.

The CDR3 coding sequence is TGTGCCAGCAGCAGAGAAGCGGCCCCATACCCGGACGAGCAGTACTTC. This translates into CASSREAAPYPDEQYF. The gene calls are TRBV11-3 and TRBJ2-7; D is possibly TRBD2 (5 bases). V was clipped by 5 bases and J by 5 bases, with 22 bases between them. CDR1 is SGHNT and CDR2 is YENEEA in the germline V gene. CDR3 length: 16 amino acids. The full variable domain, in which reference TRBV11-3 and TRBJ2-7 provide the parts outside the CDR3, is EAGVVQSPRYKIIEKKQPVAFWCNPISGHNTLYWYLQNLGQGPELLIRYENEEAVDDSQLPKDRFSAERLKGVDSTLKIQPAELGDSAVYLCASSREAAPYPDEQYFGPGTRLTVT.

The gene calls are TRBV6-5 and TRBJ1-4, with TRBD1 matching over 7 bases. The CDR3 is made up of 15 amino acids. The germline CDR1 and CDR2 sequences are MNHEY and SVGAGI. With V trimmed by 8 bases and J by 2 bases, 8 bases remained unmatched. The CDR3 reads CASQQGLGTNEKLFF. The CDR3 region has the DNA TGTGCCAGCCAACAGGGGTTGGGTACTAATGAAAAACTGTTTTTT.

The V and J genes are TRBV4-1 and TRBJ2-7; D may be TRBD1 (5 bases). Germline V CDR1 and CDR2: MGHRA, YSYEKL. Trimming stripped 2 bases from V and 2 bases from J, with 10 bases between. The CDR3 is 14 residues long. The CDR3 bases are TGCGCCAGCAGCCAAACAGGTGGGCCCTACGAGCAGTACTTC. Its protein product is CASSQTGGPYEQYF.

The V and J genes are TRBV28 and TRBJ2-3; D is possibly TRBD2 (6 bases). The germline V gene encodes CDR1 MDHEN and CDR2 SYDVKM. Trimming pared 5 bases from V and 4 bases from J, leaving 10 bases between. The CDR3 extends over 13 amino acids. The chain's CDR3 is CASSRLVADTQYF. The CDR3, as DNA: TGTGCCAGCAGTAGACTAGTTGCAGATACGCAGTATTTT.

In this sample, this clone turned up once. The rearrangement links TRBV2 to TRBJ2-7; tentatively, D is TRBD2 (5 bases). CDR1 and CDR2 (germline): SNHLY, FYNNEI. The CDR3 loop spans 12 amino acids. Trimming took off 6 bases at V and 5 bases at J, with 11 bases between the two ends. CDR3 protein: CASSSWGDEQYF. CDR3 coding DNA: TGTGCCAGCAGCTCTTGGGGAGACGAGCAGTACTTC.